The present T cell receptor (beta chain) was sequenced within a study of T cell repertoires in cytomegalovirus infection. TCRdb itself ran the reads through MiXCR, one entry per CDR3 protein. The data show 400,000 or so distinct CDR3 sequences, with under 40% seen just once and about 13% held by the top ten. Trimming shortened V by 5 bases and J by 0 bases, and 20 bases separated the two germline ends. The CDR3 loop spans 19 amino acids. CDR1 SGHTA and CDR2 FQGNSA come from the germline V gene. This TCR derives from a human donor in good health (CMV status not recorded). Some clones in this sample may be carry-over from other donors' samples. The rearrangement links TRBV7-2 to TRBJ1-6, with D possibly matching TRBD1 (6 bases). Sequences were obtained from PBMCs. The CDR3, as DNA: TGTGCCAGCAGCCCTCAAGGTTGGGGGGCGAACTCCTATAATTCACCCCTCCACTTT. Protein sequence: CASSPQGWGANSYNSPLHF.